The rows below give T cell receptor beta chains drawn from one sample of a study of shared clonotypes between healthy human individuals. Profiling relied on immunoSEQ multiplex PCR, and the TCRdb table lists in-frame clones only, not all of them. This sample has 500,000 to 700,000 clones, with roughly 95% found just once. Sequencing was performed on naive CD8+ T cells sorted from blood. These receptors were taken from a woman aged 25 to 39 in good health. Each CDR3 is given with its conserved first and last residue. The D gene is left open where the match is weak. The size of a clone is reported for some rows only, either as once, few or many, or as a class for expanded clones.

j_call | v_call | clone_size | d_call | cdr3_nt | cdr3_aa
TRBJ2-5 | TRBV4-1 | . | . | TGCGCCAGCAGCCAAGCGGGCTTGGGGGATTGGGAGACCCAGTACTTC | CASSQAGLGDWETQYF
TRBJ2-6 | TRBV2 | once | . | TGTGCCACTTCGAGGGGGACCATCTCTGGGGCCAACGTCCTGACTTTC | CATSRGTISGANVLTF
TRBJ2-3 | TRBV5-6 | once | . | TGTGCCAGCAGCTTAGGAGGGACAGATACGCAGTATTTT | CASSLGGTDTQYF
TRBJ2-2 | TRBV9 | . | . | TGTGCCAGCAGCCTCAAGACCGGGGAGCTGTTTTTT | CASSLKTGELFF
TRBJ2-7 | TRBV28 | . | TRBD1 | TGTGCCAGCAGTTTCAACAGGGGGTACGAGCAGTACTTC | CASSFNRGYEQYF
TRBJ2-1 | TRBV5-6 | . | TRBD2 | TGTGCCAGCAGCTTGGGAGGACTAGGAGATAATGAGCAGTTCTTC | CASSLGGLGDNEQFF
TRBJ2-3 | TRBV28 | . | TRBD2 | TGTGCCAGCAGTTCCTTAAACCTGGTGTTAGCGGGAGTCACAGATACGCAGTATTTT | CASSSLNLVLAGVTDTQYF
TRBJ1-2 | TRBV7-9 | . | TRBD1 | TGTGCCAGCAGTCAGCGGACAGGACCGGGGGTGTCCTATGGCTACACCTTC | CASSQRTGPGVSYGYTF
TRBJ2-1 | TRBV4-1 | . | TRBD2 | TGCGCCAGCAGCCAAAGATCCTCGTTGGGCGGGAGGGGGAATGAGCAGTTCTTC | CASSQRSSLGGRGNEQFF
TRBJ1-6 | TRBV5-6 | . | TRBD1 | TGTGCCAGCAGCTCAGGGGGCAATTCACCCCTCCACTTT | CASSSGGNSPLHF
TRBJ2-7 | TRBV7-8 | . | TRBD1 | TGTGCCAGCAGCTACAGACAGGGGCTATCCTACGAGCAGTACTTC | CASSYRQGLSYEQYF
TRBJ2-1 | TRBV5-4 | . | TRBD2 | TGTGCCAGCAGCTCAGGCCTAGCGGGTTACAATGAGCAGTTCTTC | CASSSGLAGYNEQFF
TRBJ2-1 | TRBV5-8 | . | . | TGTGCCAGCAGCGTAAAGGGACTCCTCTACAATGAGCAGTTCTTC | CASSVKGLLYNEQFF
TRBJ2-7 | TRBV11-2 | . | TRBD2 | TGTGCCAGCAGCCTCAGAAGGGTGTGGGGGACTATCTACGAGCAGTACTTC | CASSLRRVWGTIYEQYF
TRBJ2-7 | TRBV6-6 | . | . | TGTGCCAGCAGTTTCGAAAGCTACGAGCAGTACTTC | CASSFESYEQYF
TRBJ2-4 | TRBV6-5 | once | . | TGTGCCAGCAGCAGGGAACTAGCCAAAAACATTCAGTACTTC | CASSRELAKNIQYF
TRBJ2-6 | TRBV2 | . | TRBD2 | TGTGCCAGCAGTGACGGGTGGTGGCGGGAGGGCCTCTCTGGGGCCAACGTCCTGACTTTC | CASSDGWWREGLSGANVLTF
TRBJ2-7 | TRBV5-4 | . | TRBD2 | TGTGCCAGCAGCTTTGGGACTAGCGGGACTATGGTTGGGCAGTACTTC | CASSFGTSGTMVGQYF
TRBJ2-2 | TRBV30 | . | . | TGTGCCTGGAGTGGCCCCTGGGACGGGGAGCTGTTTTTT | CAWSGPWDGELFF
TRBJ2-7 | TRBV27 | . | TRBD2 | TGTGCCAGCAGTTTGTTAGCGGGAGCTATCCTATACGAGCAGTACTTC | CASSLLAGAILYEQYF
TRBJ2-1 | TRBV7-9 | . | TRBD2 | TGTGCCAGCAGCCCCCAGGCGGGACTAGCCACGAATGAGCAGTTCTTC | CASSPQAGLATNEQFF
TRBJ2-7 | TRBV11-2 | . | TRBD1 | TGTGCCAGCAGCCGGACAGGGACCGAGCAGTACTTC | CASSRTGTEQYF
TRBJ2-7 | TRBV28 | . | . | TGTGCCAGCAGCCCTTTGATGGCGGGATTCTCCTACGAGCAGTACTTC | CASSPLMAGFSYEQYF
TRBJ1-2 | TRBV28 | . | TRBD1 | TGTGCCAGCAGTGCTCTCGCGGGACAGGGAGTGCGCGGCTACACCTTC | CASSALAGQGVRGYTF
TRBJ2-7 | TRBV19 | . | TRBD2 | TGTGCCAGTAGTACGGGATACGGGCGCGGGAGTATCCACGAGCAGTACTTC | CASSTGYGRGSIHEQYF
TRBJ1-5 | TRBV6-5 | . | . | TGTGCCAGCAGCCCGGCCTACAGGGAGGATCAGCCCCAGCATTTT | CASSPAYREDQPQHF
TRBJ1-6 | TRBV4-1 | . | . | TGCGCCAGCAGCCAGGGACGCTATAATTCACCCCTCCACTTT | CASSQGRYNSPLHF
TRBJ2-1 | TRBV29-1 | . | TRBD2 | TGCAGCTCCGGACTAGCGGGAGTTACTGAGCAGTTCTTC | CSSGLAGVTEQFF
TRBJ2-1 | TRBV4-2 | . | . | TGTGCCAGCAGCCACCAAACCACAGCAGATGAGCAGTTCTTC | CASSHQTTADEQFF
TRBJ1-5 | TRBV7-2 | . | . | TGTGCCAGCAGCTTAGGTCCTAGCAATCAGCCCCAGCATTTT | CASSLGPSNQPQHF
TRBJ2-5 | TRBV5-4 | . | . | TGTGCCAGCAGCTTTAACGGGGTCGGGGAGACCCAGTACTTC | CASSFNGVGETQYF
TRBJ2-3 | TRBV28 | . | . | TGTGCCAGCAGTTCCCTGAGGGAGAGTGGCGGAGATACGCAGTATTTT | CASSSLRESGGDTQYF
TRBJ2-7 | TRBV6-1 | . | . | TGTGCCAGCTCAACCTACGAGCAGTACTTC | CASSTYEQYF
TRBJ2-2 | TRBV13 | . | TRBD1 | TGTGCCAGCAGCTTTACCCCGGGACAGGGAAGGGGACCGAACACCGGGGAGCTGTTTTTT | CASSFTPGQGRGPNTGELFF
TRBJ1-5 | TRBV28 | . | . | TGTGCCAGCAGTAGCGGGTCTCGGAATCAGCCCCAGCATTTT | CASSSGSRNQPQHF
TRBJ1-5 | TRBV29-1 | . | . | TGCAGCGCCCGGACAGATAGCAATCAGCCCCAGCATTTT | CSARTDSNQPQHF
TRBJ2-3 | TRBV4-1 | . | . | TGCGCCAGCAGCCAATTGATGCGGACCGACACAGATACGCAGTATTTT | CASSQLMRTDTDTQYF
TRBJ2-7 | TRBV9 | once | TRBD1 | TGTGCCAGCAGCGCTGGACAGGGGGCATTTAGCGAGCAGTACTTC | CASSAGQGAFSEQYF
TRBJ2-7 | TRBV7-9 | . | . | TGTGCCAGCAGGGTAGACAGAAACTCCTACGAGCAGTACTTC | CASRVDRNSYEQYF
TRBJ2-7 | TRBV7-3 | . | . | TGTGCCAGCAGCTTAACAGGGGTAGTGTACGAGCAGTACTTC | CASSLTGVVYEQYF
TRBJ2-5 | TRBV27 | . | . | TGTGCCAGCAGTTTTCGAGAGACCCAGTACTTC | CASSFRETQYF